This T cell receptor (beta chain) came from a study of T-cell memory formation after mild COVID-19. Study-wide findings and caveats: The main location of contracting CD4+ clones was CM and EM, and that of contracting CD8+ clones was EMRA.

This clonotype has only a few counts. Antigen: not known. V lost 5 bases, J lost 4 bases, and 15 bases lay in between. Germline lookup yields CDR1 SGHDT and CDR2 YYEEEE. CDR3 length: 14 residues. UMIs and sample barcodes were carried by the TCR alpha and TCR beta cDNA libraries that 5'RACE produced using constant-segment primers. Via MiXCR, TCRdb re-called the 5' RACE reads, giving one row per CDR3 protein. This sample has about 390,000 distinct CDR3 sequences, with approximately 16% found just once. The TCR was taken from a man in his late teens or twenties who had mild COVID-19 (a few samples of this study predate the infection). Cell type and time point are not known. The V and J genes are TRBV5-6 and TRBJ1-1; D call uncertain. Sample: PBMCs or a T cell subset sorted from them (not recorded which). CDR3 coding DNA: TGTGCCAGCAGGCGTCAGACAAAGACCACTGAAGCTTTCTTT. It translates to CASRRQTKTTEAFF.